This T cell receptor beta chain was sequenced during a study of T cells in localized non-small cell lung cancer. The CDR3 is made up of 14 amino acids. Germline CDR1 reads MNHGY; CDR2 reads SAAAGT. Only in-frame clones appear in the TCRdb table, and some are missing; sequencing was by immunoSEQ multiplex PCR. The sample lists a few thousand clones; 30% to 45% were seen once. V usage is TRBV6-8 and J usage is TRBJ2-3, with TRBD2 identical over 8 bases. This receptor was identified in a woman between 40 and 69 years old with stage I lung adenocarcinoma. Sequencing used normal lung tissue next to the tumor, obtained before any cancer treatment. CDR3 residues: CASARTSTSDTQYF. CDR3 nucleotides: TGTGCAAGCGCCCGGACTAGCACCAGCGATACGCAGTATTTT.